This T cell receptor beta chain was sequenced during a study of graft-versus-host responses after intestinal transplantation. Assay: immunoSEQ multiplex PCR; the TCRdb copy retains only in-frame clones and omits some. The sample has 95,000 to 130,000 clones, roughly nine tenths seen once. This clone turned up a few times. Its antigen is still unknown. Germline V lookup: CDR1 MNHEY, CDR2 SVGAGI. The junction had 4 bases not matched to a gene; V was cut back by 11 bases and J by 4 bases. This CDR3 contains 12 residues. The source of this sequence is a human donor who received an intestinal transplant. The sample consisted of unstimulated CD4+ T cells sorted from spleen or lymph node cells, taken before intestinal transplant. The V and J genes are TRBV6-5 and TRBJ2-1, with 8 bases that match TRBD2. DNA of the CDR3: TGTGCCGCCGGGGGGGCTTACAATGAGCAGTTCTTC. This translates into CAAGGAYNEQFF.